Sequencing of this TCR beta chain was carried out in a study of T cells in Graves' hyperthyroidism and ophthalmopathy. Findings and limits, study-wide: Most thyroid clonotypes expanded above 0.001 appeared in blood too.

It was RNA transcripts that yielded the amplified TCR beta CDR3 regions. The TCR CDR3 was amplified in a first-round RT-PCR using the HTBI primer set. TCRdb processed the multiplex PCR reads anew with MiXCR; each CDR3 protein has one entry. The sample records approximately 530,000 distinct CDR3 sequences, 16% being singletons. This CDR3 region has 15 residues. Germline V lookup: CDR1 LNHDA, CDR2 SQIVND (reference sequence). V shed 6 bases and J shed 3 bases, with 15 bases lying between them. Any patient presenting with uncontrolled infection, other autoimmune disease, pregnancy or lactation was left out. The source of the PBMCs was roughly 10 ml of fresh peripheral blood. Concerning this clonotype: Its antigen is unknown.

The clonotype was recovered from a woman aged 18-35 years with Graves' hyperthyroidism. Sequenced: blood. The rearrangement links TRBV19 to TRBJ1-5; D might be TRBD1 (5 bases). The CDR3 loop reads CASSDQGNDNQPQHF. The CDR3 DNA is TGTGCCAGTAGCGATCAGGGAAATGACAATCAGCCCCAGCATTTT.